This T cell receptor beta chain was identified during a study of spatial heterogeneity in lung cancer. The CDR3 contains 12 residues. Trimming removed 6 bases from V and 6 bases from J, with 14 bases in between. In germline, CDR1 is SQVTM, CDR2 ANQGSEA. The table lists this clonotype with a few counts. Noted time point: blood at routine non-recurrence follow-up after resection. TCRs were sequenced from unsorted whole RNA of tumor, nontumor lung or PBMC. TCRdb redid the calling of the 5' RACE reads with MiXCR, one entry per CDR3 protein. The table lists some 120,000 distinct CDR3 sequences, more than 9% of them singletons, with 15% to 20% in the top ten.

Here the sequenced sample was PBMCs, taken at follow-up. The TCR comes from a male donor with early-stage non-small cell lung cancer. V gene TRBV29-1 combines with J gene TRBJ1-2; unclear D gene. This chain's CDR3 is CSVTDGRDGYTF. The CDR3 DNA sequence: TGCAGCGTGACTGACGGGCGGGATGGCTACACCTTC.